This T cell receptor beta chain was profiled in a study of early T cells in non-severe SARS-CoV-2 infection. Study-level information: Unpaired chains resulted from sequencing bulk RNA of unsorted whole blood. Whole-study results and caveats: Clonotype matching in VDJdb favored anti-spike CD8 responses and did not capture private and CD4 specificities.

The V and J ends lost 5 bases and 2 bases respectively, with 13 bases between them. Germline V gene lookup returns CDR1 SGHAT and CDR2 FQNNGV. This CDR3 region has 14 residues. This clonotype has a count of ten or more. Its specificity is unknown. Attached unique molecular identifiers marked individual cDNA molecules. TCRdb recomputed calls from the 5' RACE reads with MiXCR, one row per CDR3 protein. This sample has 70,000 to 95,000 distinct CDR3 sequences, with 11% found just once. The sequenced sample was whole blood. The V and J genes are TRBV11-2 and TRBJ2-7; D might be TRBD1 or TRBD2, each matching 5 bases. This clonotype originated in an adult who was a healthcare worker with PCR-confirmed SARS-CoV-2 infection or an uninfected control (not recorded which). In nucleotides, the CDR3 is TGTGCCAGCAGCATAATCCGGGACCCCTACGAGCAGTACTTC. Protein product: CASSIIRDPYEQYF.